This paragraph reports one T cell receptor beta chain. V shed 2 bases and J 4 bases; nucleotides not matched to a gene: 7. CDR3 length equals 16 residues. This sample was taken from a study of T-cell reconstitution after alpha-beta-depleted transplantation in children. As it was prepared, the TCRbeta library received unique molecular identifiers. In TCRdb, the PCR reads were re-called with MiXCR into one record per CDR3 protein. The table shows 350,000 to 450,000 distinct CDR3 sequences, with around 21% occurring only once. This TCR came from a human donor who donated a stem cell graft to a child with acute myeloid leukemia. The chain is built from TRBV12-3 or TRBV12-4 and TRBJ1-5; 8 bases are a match to TRBD1. The material sequenced was PBMCs from the stem cell graft donor, taken from the stem cell graft. The CDR3 sequence is CASSLKVGQVNQPQHF. The CDR3 coding sequence is TGTGCCAGCAGTTTAAAAGTGGGACAGGTAAATCAGCCCCAGCATTTT.